The following is a T cell receptor beta chain sequence with its context. The antigen it recognizes is unknown. No clone much larger than this one lies a single base away; base qualities are absent. The donors belonged to the validation cohort of around 120 subjects, which was separate from the 666-subject first cohort. The receptor library was made with the immunoSEQ multiplex PCR assay. In the source study's methods: A statistical classification framework was developed to diagnose cytomegalovirus status using the catalog of TCR beta chain sequences. TCRdb mirrors the immuneACCESS table, restricted to in-frame sequences. Some clones are absent from its copies; in checked studies, under half trace to an unresolved V gene, and the reason for the others is unknown. V, J and clone size were drawn from that table, and D and trimming were deduced from the DNA. For this sample there are 250,000 to 350,000 clones; roughly 89% appear just once. The ten most abundant clones make up about 0.8% of the sample.

This sample was taken from a study of cytomegalovirus exposure and HLA in healthy donors (dated by TCRdb to about 2017). Some background on the complete study: A later analysis indicated that the 130 or so validation repertoires were generated on the platform also employed for the roughly 650 repertoires of the first cohort. The study was designed to test whether signatures of past pathogen exposure could be identified by cataloging public T cell receptors. Along with the approximately 700-subject first cohort, a separate validation cohort of roughly 110 different subjects was used. To predict cytomegalovirus infection status, the study brought together high-throughput TCR immunosequencing, statistical association of individual TCRs with disease status, and machine learning. General findings and caveats noted by the study authors: A later analysis found that TCRs clustered in the first cohort also tended to co-occur in the approximately 120 validation repertoires, with approximately 95% of cluster scores above 0. In both the original and validation cohorts, the classifier was reported to diagnose cytomegalovirus status with high specificity and sensitivity. It was suggested by the authors that the approach could potentially be generalized to other disease states and immunological phenotypes. All 110 or so repertoires were used to score co-occurrence in the validation cohort in a later analysis, because that analysis had no HLA typing for the cohort. Most TCR sequences were observed very rarely across donors, whereas some public TCRs were present in many individuals. A few of the identified cytomegalovirus-associated TCR beta chains were confirmed in vitro to be specific for cytomegalovirus antigens. In the study, around 150 TCR beta chains were listed as associated with cytomegalovirus.

The CDR3, from cysteine to phenylalanine, totals 14 residues. Just the 42-base CDR3 DNA is kept, in frame starting at base 1. V sheds 2 bases and J sheds 3 bases, leaving 5 bases between their ends. Reading the germline V gene gives CDR1 SGHTA and CDR2 FQGTGA. The TCR comes from a woman in her late teens or twenties in good health and CMV-seronegative. The source material was PBMCs. In this chain, TRBV7-3 is recombined with TRBJ2-6; no confident D gene assignment can be made. The CDR3 is CASSLPGGANVLTF. The nucleotide sequence is TGTGCCAGCAGCTTACCCGGTGGGGCCAACGTCCTGACTTTC.